A selection of T cell receptor beta chains follows, all from one sample in a study of yellow fever vaccine responses in identical twins. One entry per CDR3 protein results from TCRdb running MiXCR on the RT-PCR reads. Among over a thousand distinct CDR3 sequences listed, 65% to 85% were seen once. The sequencing here drew on T cells from blood (PBMCs), unsorted or a sorted subset (not recorded which), taken before or after yellow fever vaccination (not recorded which). Receptor source: a woman under 30 who received the yellow fever vaccine. CDR3s include the opening cysteine and the closing phenylalanine or tryptophan. Fields, in order: CDR3 length, D gene, V gene, J gene, CDR3 DNA, CDR3 protein. A D gene is named only where the DNA matches it firmly.

cdr3_length: 15; d_call: NA; v_call: TRBV2; j_call: TRBJ2-7; cdr3_nt: TGTGCCAGCAGTGATCCGGAGCGATATGCCTACGAGCAGTACTTC; cdr3_aa: CASSDPERYAYEQYF
cdr3_length: 16; d_call: NA; v_call: TRBV7-6; j_call: TRBJ2-1; cdr3_nt: TGTGCTAGCAGCTTAGCGCCGATGGGAAATTTGGATGAGCAGTTCTTC; cdr3_aa: CASSLAPMGNLDEQFF
cdr3_length: 18; d_call: NA; v_call: TRBV7-2; j_call: TRBJ2-1; cdr3_nt: TGTGCCAGCAGCTTCGCCTATTCCGGGGTTCCCCGGGACAATGAGCAGTTCTTC; cdr3_aa: CASSFAYSGVPRDNEQFF
cdr3_length: 14; d_call: NA; v_call: TRBV6-5; j_call: TRBJ2-7; cdr3_nt: TGTGCCAGCAGTTACTCAGTGGCTCAATACGAGCAGTACTTC; cdr3_aa: CASSYSVAQYEQYF
cdr3_length: 15; d_call: NA; v_call: TRBV7-6; j_call: TRBJ2-6; cdr3_nt: TGTGCCAGCAGCTCCCCCGGGGTTGGGGCCAACGTCCTGACTTTC; cdr3_aa: CASSSPGVGANVLTF
cdr3_length: 13; d_call: TRBD2; v_call: TRBV6-2/TRBV6-3; j_call: TRBJ2-5; cdr3_nt: TGTGCCAGCAGTCCACTAGCGGAAGAGACCCAGTACTTC; cdr3_aa: CASSPLAEETQYF
cdr3_length: 15; d_call: TRBD2; v_call: TRBV12-3/TRBV12-4; j_call: TRBJ2-7; cdr3_nt: TGTGCCAGCAGTAAGACTAGCGGGGTTCTCTACGAGCAGTACTTC; cdr3_aa: CASSKTSGVLYEQYF
cdr3_length: 13; d_call: NA; v_call: TRBV7-2; j_call: TRBJ1-1; cdr3_nt: TGTGCCAGCAGCCTAACCAGGTGGGATGAAGCTTTCTTT; cdr3_aa: CASSLTRWDEAFF
cdr3_length: 15; d_call: NA; v_call: TRBV4-3; j_call: TRBJ2-7; cdr3_nt: TGCGCCAGCAGCCAAGATGACCGAAACTCCTACGAGCAGTACTTC; cdr3_aa: CASSQDDRNSYEQYF
cdr3_length: 14; d_call: TRBD1; v_call: TRBV4-1; j_call: TRBJ1-2; cdr3_nt: TGCGCCAGCAGCTACAGGGGAAAGGAGGATGGCTACACCTTC; cdr3_aa: CASSYRGKEDGYTF
cdr3_length: 13; d_call: NA; v_call: TRBV4-3; j_call: TRBJ1-2; cdr3_nt: TGCGCCAGCAGCCAAGTTTCCGGCTATGGCTACACCTTC; cdr3_aa: CASSQVSGYGYTF